This is a list of T cell receptor beta chains from one sample in a study of cytomegalovirus exposure and HLA in healthy donors. TCRdb's table, derived via immunoSEQ multiplex PCR, lists solely in-frame clones and lacks some. The profile shows 200,000 or so clones, roughly 80% of them singletons. The sequenced sample was PBMCs. Receptors were obtained from a boy younger than 18 in good health and CMV-seronegative. The CDR3 runs from the conserved cysteine through the conserved F or W. D genes are given only for firm matches. Clone size, where shown, is once, few, many, or a class for clones that have expanded.

v_gene: TRBV7-9; d_gene: -; j_gene: TRBJ1-2; abundance: -; CDR3nt: TGTTCCAGCAGCTTATCCGGGAGGGGCTACACCTTC; CDR3aa: CSSSLSGRGYTF
v_gene: TRBV10-3; d_gene: -; j_gene: TRBJ2-7; abundance: -; CDR3nt: TGTGCCATCAGTGAGTTGGGGGCAGACTACGAGCAGTACTTC; CDR3aa: CAISELGADYEQYF
v_gene: TRBV9; d_gene: -; j_gene: TRBJ2-5; abundance: few; CDR3nt: TGTGCCAGCAGCGTGGCCCTCCTCGGTACCCCAGGGGAGACCCAGTACTTC; CDR3aa: CASSVALLGTPGETQYF
v_gene: TRBV10-3; d_gene: TRBD2; j_gene: TRBJ2-2; abundance: -; CDR3nt: TGTGCCATCGCGGGGGGCGCCGGCGGGGAGCTGTTTTTT; CDR3aa: CAIAGGAGGELFF
v_gene: TRBV6-5; d_gene: -; j_gene: TRBJ1-3; abundance: -; CDR3nt: TGTGCCAGCAGTTTCGCCTCGGGGTCTGGAAACACCATATATTTT; CDR3aa: CASSFASGSGNTIYF
v_gene: TRBV7-8; d_gene: TRBD2; j_gene: TRBJ2-5; abundance: once; CDR3nt: TGTGCCAGCAGCTCTCTCCGACTAGCGGGGGGGCCAGTTTATTTAGAGACCCAGTACTTC; CDR3aa: CASSSLRLAGGPVYLETQYF
v_gene: TRBV6-5; d_gene: -; j_gene: TRBJ1-6; abundance: -; CDR3nt: TGTGCCAGCAGCCCGACAGACTATAATTCACCCCTCCACTTT; CDR3aa: CASSPTDYNSPLHF
v_gene: TRBV28; d_gene: TRBD1; j_gene: TRBJ1-1; abundance: -; CDR3nt: TGTGCCAGCAGGCCGACAGGGGTGAACACTGAAGCTTTCTTT; CDR3aa: CASRPTGVNTEAFF
v_gene: TRBV2; d_gene: TRBD1; j_gene: TRBJ2-7; abundance: -; CDR3nt: TGTGCCAGCAGGGTTGACAGGGGCGAGCAGTACTTC; CDR3aa: CASRVDRGEQYF
v_gene: TRBV29-1; d_gene: TRBD1; j_gene: TRBJ2-7; abundance: -; CDR3nt: TGCAGCGCTATACAGGGGCGGGAGCAGTACTTC; CDR3aa: CSAIQGREQYF
v_gene: TRBV19; d_gene: TRBD1; j_gene: TRBJ2-7; abundance: -; CDR3nt: TGTGCCAGCAGAAAATACGGACAGGGGAGCTCCTACGAGCAGTACTTC; CDR3aa: CASRKYGQGSSYEQYF
v_gene: TRBV2; d_gene: -; j_gene: TRBJ2-1; abundance: -; CDR3nt: TGTGCCAGCAGTGATGACAGAAATGAGCAGTTCTTC; CDR3aa: CASSDDRNEQFF
v_gene: TRBV11-2; d_gene: TRBD2; j_gene: TRBJ2-1; abundance: -; CDR3nt: TGTGCCAGCAGCCCGGGGGAGGGAGAGCAGTTCTTC; CDR3aa: CASSPGEGEQFF
v_gene: TRBV7-7; d_gene: TRBD2; j_gene: TRBJ2-7; abundance: -; CDR3nt: TGTGCTAGCAGCCCTGAAGTAGCGGGATGGTCTTCGGGCGAGCAGTACTTC; CDR3aa: CASSPEVAGWSSGEQYF
v_gene: TRBV7-6; d_gene: TRBD2; j_gene: TRBJ2-1; abundance: -; CDR3nt: TGTGCCAGCAGCTTAGCCCCAGCGGGAGTGAAGGATGAGCAGTTCTTC; CDR3aa: CASSLAPAGVKDEQFF
v_gene: TRBV29-1; d_gene: -; j_gene: TRBJ1-1; abundance: few; CDR3nt: TGCAGCGTTGAAGGCGGGAATGAAGCTTTCTTT; CDR3aa: CSVEGGNEAFF
v_gene: TRBV11-3; d_gene: -; j_gene: TRBJ1-1; abundance: -; CDR3nt: TGTGCCAGCAGCCCGTACCCGAACGGTGAAGCTTTCTTT; CDR3aa: CASSPYPNGEAFF
v_gene: TRBV6-1; d_gene: -; j_gene: TRBJ2-1; abundance: -; CDR3nt: TGTGCCAGCAGGCGGCGGGGCCCCGGCATCAATGAGCAGTTCTTC; CDR3aa: CASRRRGPGINEQFF
v_gene: TRBV5-4; d_gene: -; j_gene: TRBJ2-7; abundance: -; CDR3nt: TGTGCCACCGCAGTCCGGGAGAGTTCCTACGAGCAGTACTTC; CDR3aa: CATAVRESSYEQYF
v_gene: TRBV2; d_gene: -; j_gene: TRBJ1-2; abundance: -; CDR3nt: TGTGCCAGCAGTGAAGGTGGGGGGGGCTACACCTTC; CDR3aa: CASSEGGGGYTF
v_gene: TRBV6-5; d_gene: TRBD1; j_gene: TRBJ1-2; abundance: -; CDR3nt: TGTGCCAGCAGTTACTACAGGGGTGATGGCTACACCTTC; CDR3aa: CASSYYRGDGYTF
v_gene: TRBV29-1; d_gene: TRBD1; j_gene: TRBJ2-7; abundance: -; CDR3nt: TGCAGCGTTGAGCGAGCTGGACAGGCCTACTCCTACGAGCAGTACTTC; CDR3aa: CSVERAGQAYSYEQYF